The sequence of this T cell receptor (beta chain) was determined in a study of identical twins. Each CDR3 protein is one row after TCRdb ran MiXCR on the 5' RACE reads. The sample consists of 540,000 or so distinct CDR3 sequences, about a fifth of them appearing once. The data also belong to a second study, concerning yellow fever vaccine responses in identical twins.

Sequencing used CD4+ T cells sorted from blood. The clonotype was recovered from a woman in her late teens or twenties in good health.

The CDR3 DNA reads TGTGCCAGCAGTTACCAGGGAGTAGGGAAGACTGAAGCTTTCTTT. Translated, it gives CASSYQGVGKTEAFF. The chain employs TRBV6-5 and TRBJ1-1, with D perhaps TRBD1 (5 bases). Germline loops: CDR1 MNHEY, CDR2 SVGAGI. The V and J ends lost 2 bases and 5 bases respectively, with 15 bases between them. The CDR3 runs 15 residues.